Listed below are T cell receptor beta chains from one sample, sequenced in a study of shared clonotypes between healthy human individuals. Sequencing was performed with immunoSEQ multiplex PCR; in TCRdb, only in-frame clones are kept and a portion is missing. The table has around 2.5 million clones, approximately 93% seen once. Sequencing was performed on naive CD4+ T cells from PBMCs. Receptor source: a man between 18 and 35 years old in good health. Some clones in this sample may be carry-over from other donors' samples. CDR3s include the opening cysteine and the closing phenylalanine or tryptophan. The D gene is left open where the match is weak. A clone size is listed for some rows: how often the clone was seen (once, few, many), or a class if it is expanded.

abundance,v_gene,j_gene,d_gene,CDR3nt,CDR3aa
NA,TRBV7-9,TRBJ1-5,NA,TGTGCCAGCAGCCTATACAATCAGCCCCAGCATTTT,CASSLYNQPQHF
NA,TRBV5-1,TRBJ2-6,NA,TGCGCCAGCAGCCCCGGGGGCAGCTCTGGGGCCAACGTCCTGACTTTC,CASSPGGSSGANVLTF
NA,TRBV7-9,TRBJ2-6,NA,TGTGCCAGCAGCGCCCAGCCGGGGGCTGGGGCCAACGTCCTGACTTTC,CASSAQPGAGANVLTF
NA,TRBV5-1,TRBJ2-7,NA,TGCGCCAGCAGCTTGGGACAGTCCCCCTACGAGCAGTACTTC,CASSLGQSPYEQYF
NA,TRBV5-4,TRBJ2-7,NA,TGTGCCAGCAGCTCCCGTACGGCCTACGAGCAGTACTTC,CASSSRTAYEQYF
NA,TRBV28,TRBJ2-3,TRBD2,TGTGCCAGCAGTCCCCCCGGACTAGTCGATCTCACAGATACGCAGTATTTT,CASSPPGLVDLTDTQYF
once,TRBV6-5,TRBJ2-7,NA,TGTGCCAGCAGTTCCGGCAGGTCTACCTCCGAGCAGTACTTC,CASSSGRSTSEQYF
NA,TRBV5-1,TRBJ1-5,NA,TGCGCCAGCAGCTTGACAAACAGGGTCCCAAGCAATCAGCCCCAGCATTTT,CASSLTNRVPSNQPQHF
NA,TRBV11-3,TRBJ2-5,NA,TGTGCCAGCAGTAGGGGCAGGGCGATTTCAGAGGAGACCCAGTACTTC,CASSRGRAISEETQYF
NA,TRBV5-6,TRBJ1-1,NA,TGTGCCAGCAGCTTTTTCCGGGGTTCCCACACTGAAGCTTTCTTT,CASSFFRGSHTEAFF
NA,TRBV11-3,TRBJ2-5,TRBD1,TGTGCCAGCAGCTCCCGGGACAGGGGGCGGGGACTTCAAGAGACCCAGTACTTC,CASSSRDRGRGLQETQYF
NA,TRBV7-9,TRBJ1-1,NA,TGTGCCAGCAGCTTAGTAACTGACACTGAAGCTTTCTTT,CASSLVTDTEAFF
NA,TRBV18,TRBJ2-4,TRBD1,TGTGCCAGCTCACCACCGAACAGGGGTCAGCTCGACATTCAGTACTTC,CASSPPNRGQLDIQYF
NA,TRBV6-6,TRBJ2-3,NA,TGTGCCAGCAGTACTCAGTACGGCACAGATACGCAGTATTTT,CASSTQYGTDTQYF
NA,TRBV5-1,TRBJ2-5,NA,TGCGCCAGCAGCTTTGGCCCAGGAGGGGAGACCCAGTACTTC,CASSFGPGGETQYF
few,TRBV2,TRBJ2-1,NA,TGTGCCAGCAGTGAAGCGGGGAATGAGCAGTTCTTC,CASSEAGNEQFF
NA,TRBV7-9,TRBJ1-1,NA,TGTGCCAGCAGCTTAGATAACCTGAACACTGAAGCTTTCTTT,CASSLDNLNTEAFF
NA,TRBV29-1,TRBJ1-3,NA,TGCAGCGTTGAAGAAGGGAGCTCTGGAAACACCATATATTTT,CSVEEGSSGNTIYF
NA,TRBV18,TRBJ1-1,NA,TGTGCCAGCTCACCGACTCAGGGGAACACTGAAGCTTTCTTT,CASSPTQGNTEAFF
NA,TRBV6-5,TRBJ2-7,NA,TGTGCCAGCAGTTCCTTCAGCCGGAGCTCCTACGAGCAGTACTTC,CASSSFSRSSYEQYF
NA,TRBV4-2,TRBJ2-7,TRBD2,TGTGCCAGCAGCCAACTAGCGGGAGGCGAGCAGTACTTC,CASSQLAGGEQYF
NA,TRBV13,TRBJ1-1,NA,TGTGCCAGCACCTCACCTAGCGGGAATGAAGCTTTCTTT,CASTSPSGNEAFF
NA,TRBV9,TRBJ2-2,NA,TGTGCCAGCAGCGTAGCCGGCTTGAACACCGGGGAGCTGTTTTTT,CASSVAGLNTGELFF
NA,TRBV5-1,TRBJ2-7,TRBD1,TGCGCCAGCAGCCCAGGGGGCAGGTTCTACGAGCAGTACTTC,CASSPGGRFYEQYF
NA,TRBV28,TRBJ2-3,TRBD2,TGTGCCAGCAGAGCGGGAGGGCCCGGGGGGGATACGCAGTATTTT,CASRAGGPGGDTQYF
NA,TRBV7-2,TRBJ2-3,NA,TGTGCCAGCAGCTTACGACGCGGGAGCACAGATACGCAGTATTTT,CASSLRRGSTDTQYF
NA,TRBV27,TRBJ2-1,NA,TGTGCCAGCAGATACCGGGACGCGTCCTACAATGAGCAGTTCTTC,CASRYRDASYNEQFF
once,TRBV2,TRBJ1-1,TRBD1,TGTGCCAGCAGAGGGACAGGACCCATGAACACTGAAGCTTTCTTT,CASRGTGPMNTEAFF
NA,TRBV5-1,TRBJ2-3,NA,TGCGCCAGCAGCTTGGTAGGCAACACAGATACGCAGTATTTT,CASSLVGNTDTQYF
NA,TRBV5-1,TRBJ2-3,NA,TGCGCCAGCAGCTCTATTAAAGATACGCAGTATTTT,CASSSIKDTQYF
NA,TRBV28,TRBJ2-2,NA,TGTGCCAGCATCACAAGCGTTGGGCCTAACACCGGGGAGCTGTTTTTT,CASITSVGPNTGELFF
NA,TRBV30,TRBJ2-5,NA,TGTGCCTGGAGCATGGGGCTATCGACTATAGAGACCCAGTACTTC,CAWSMGLSTIETQYF
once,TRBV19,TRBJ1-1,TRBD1,TGTGCCAGTAGTCCGGACAGGATGGGGACTGAAGCTTTCTTT,CASSPDRMGTEAFF
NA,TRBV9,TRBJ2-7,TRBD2,TGTGCCAGCAGCCCTCAGCGGGAGGGTCCCTACGAGCAGTACTTC,CASSPQREGPYEQYF
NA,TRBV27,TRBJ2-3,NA,TGTGCCAGCAGTGCGGCCGGGTCCTTCTTTTCGGATACGCAGTATTTT,CASSAAGSFFSDTQYF